This paragraph reports one T cell receptor beta chain. Its antigen remains unidentified. It is likely a read error, because the conserved phenylalanine at the end of the CDR3 is missing. This sample stems from a study of T cells in Graves' hyperthyroidism and ophthalmopathy (dated by TCRdb to between 2018 and 2021). The study in broad terms: To identify TCR V-J signatures that set the groups apart, the researchers used a discovery cohort of more than 95 patients, made up of 40 to 45 with Graves' ophthalmopathy and about 55 with stable Graves' hyperthyroidism. According to the paper, TCR Vbeta CDR3 sequencing was carried out on over 130 peripheral blood samples, which came from approximately 43 ophthalmopathy, around 75 hyperthyroidism and about 17 progressor patients. After sampling, hyperthyroidism patients received methimazole starting at 30 mg daily, and ophthalmopathy patients received high-dose intravenous methylprednisolone. Whether ophthalmopathy could be predicted prospectively was tested in an independent validation cohort made up of some 20 hyperthyroidism patients plus 17 patients who later progressed to ophthalmopathy. The 100 discovery patients were divided at random into training and test sets in a 7:3 ratio. Thyroid tissue and blood T-cell repertoires from six Graves' hyperthyroidism patients were also compared in the study.

Paper-wide results and their limitations: Most expanded thyroid clonotypes (frequency above 0.001) were also found in blood, which suggests that blood repertoires may mirror thyroid immune responses. During validation, the model predicted progression to ophthalmopathy a median of roughly six months ahead of onset, with around 65% sensitivity and 72.22% specificity. In cross-validation, a model built on a 13 V-J signature told ophthalmopathy apart from stable hyperthyroidism with approximately 90% sensitivity and approximately 81% specificity, and in testing the same model reached 80%/75%. Sample size was not statistically predetermined, and blinding of investigators to group allocation was not performed.

Per the germline V gene (reference sequence), LNHDA is the CDR1 and SQIVND is the CDR2. V is clipped by 1 base and J by 0 bases, and the sequence between their germline boundaries is 10 bases long. Counting both end residues, the CDR3 totals 15 amino acids. Of all the DNA, just the CDR3 is kept, 45 bases in frame from base 1. Graves' hyperthyroidism was defined as stable when no progression to ophthalmopathy occurred over 18 months of follow-up. Hyperthyroidism patients were newly diagnosed, had a disease duration of under 2 months, and were aged 18 to 65 years. Exclusion was applied to patients with uncontrolled infections, other autoimmune diseases, pregnancy or lactation. Diagnoses were based on clinical symptoms, serum thyroxine and TRAb, thyroid ultrasound and orbital computed tomography. Trizol reagent was used to extract total RNA, and RNA quality was then checked on an Agilent 2100 Bioanalyzer.

The TCR beta CDR3 regions were amplified from RNA transcripts. The first round of RT-PCR for the TCR CDR3 was performed with the HTBI primer set and the Qiagen OneStep RT-PCR kit. Libraries were constructed in a second round of multiplex PCR, after which size selection and purification were performed. Paired-end sequencing of the libraries was performed with 100 bp reads on an Illumina HiSeq2000. On the study's bioinformatics: Raw data were processed with SOAPnuke, discarding reads with adapters, uncalled bases, mean Phred below 15, or no exact constant-primer or identifier match. High-quality paired reads were merged with COPE v1.2.5, and unique nucleotide sequences were defined as clonotypes. MiTCR v1.1 was used to align clonotypes to the IMGT TRBV, TRBD and TRBJ reference segments. The analysis included only V-J combinations with a frequency above 0.0001, which together covered 98% to 99.2% of the repertoires. The TCS score was defined as F50 (clonal expansion) divided by E x V (chaos), with BLOSUM62-based TCRdist calculated between CDR3 peptides within each V-J. Welch's t-statistics and random forest reduced several hundred V-J features to 10 to 15, which were used in a naive Bayes classifier (R e1071). TCRdb's own reprocessing of the public reads used fastp at Q25 and MiXCR and kept productive beta chains. Every distinct CDR3 protein forms one entry, paired with its most common genes and DNA. The V and J calls follow TCRdb's processing rather than the paper's. In this sample the table shows some 510,000 distinct CDR3 sequences, just over 45% of which occur a single time. The ten largest make up roughly 8.2% of the sample.

Material for sequencing was peripheral blood or thyroid tissue (not recorded which). The V and J genes are TRBV19 and TRBJ2-7; the D segment cannot be called with confidence. The clonotype was recovered from a woman aged 18-29 years with Graves' hyperthyroidism. Donor details come from another sample of the same person, matched by shared clones. The DNA sequence reads TGTGCCAGTAGTATAGCGGGCGGATTCTCCTACGAGCAGTACCTC. This is translated as CASSIAGGFSYEQYL.